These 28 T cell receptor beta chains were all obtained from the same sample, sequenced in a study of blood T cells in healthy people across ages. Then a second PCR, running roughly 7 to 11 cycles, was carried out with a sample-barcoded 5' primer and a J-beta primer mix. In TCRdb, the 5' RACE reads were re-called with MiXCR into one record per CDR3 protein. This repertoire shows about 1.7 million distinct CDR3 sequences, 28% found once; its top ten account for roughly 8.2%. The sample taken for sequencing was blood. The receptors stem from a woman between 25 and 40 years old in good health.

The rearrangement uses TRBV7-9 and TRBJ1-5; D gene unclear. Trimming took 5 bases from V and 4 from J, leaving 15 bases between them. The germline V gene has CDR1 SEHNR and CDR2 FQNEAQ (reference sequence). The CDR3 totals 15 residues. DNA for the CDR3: TGTGCCAGCAGCCCAGGCATAAGGGCGAATCAGCCCCAGCATTTT. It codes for CASSPGIRANQPQHF.

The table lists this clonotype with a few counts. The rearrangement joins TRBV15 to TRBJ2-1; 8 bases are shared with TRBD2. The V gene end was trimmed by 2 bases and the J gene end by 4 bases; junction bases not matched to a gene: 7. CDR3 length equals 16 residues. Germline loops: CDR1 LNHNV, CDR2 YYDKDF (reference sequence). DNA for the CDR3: TGTGCCACCAGCAGACATACTAGCGGACAATACAATGAGCAGTTCTTC. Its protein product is CATSRHTSGQYNEQFF.

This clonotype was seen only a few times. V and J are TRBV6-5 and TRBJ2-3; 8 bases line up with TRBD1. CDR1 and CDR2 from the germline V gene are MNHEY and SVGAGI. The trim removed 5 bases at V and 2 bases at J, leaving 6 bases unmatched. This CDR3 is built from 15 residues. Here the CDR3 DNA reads TGTGCCAGCAGTACGAGGGACAGGTACACAGATACGCAGTATTTT. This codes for CASSTRDRYTDTQYF.

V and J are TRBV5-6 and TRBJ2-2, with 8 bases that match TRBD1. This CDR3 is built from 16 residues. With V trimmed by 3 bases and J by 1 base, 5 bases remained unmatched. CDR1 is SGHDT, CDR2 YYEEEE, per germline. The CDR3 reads CASSWMTGENTGELFF. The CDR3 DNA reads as TGTGCCAGCAGCTGGATGACAGGGGAGAACACCGGGGAGCTGTTTTTT. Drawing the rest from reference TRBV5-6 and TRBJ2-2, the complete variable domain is DAGVTQSPTHLIKTRGQQVTLRCSPKSGHDTVSWYQQALGQGPQFIFQYYEEEERQRGNFPDRFSGHQFPNYSSELNVNALLLGDSALYLCASSWMTGENTGELFFGEGSRLTVL.

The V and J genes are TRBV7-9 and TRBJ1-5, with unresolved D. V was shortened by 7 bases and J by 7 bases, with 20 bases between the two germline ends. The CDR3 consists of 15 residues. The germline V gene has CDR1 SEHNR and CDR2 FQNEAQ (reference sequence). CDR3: CASTVPVPGRQPQHF. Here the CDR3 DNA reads TGTGCCAGCACCGTGCCTGTCCCGGGGAGACAGCCCCAGCATTTT.

CDR3 sequence (DNA): TGTGCCAGTCTGCCTAAGCGGGAGGGAGCCAAAAACATTCAGTACTTC. Protein sequence: CASLPKREGAKNIQYF. The chain recombines TRBV2 with TRBJ2-4, with 10 bases lining up with TRBD2. CDR1 and CDR2 from the germline V gene are SNHLY and FYNNEI. This CDR3 is built from 16 residues. Trimming at V came to 9 bases and at J to 0 bases, leaving 8 bases not matched to a gene.

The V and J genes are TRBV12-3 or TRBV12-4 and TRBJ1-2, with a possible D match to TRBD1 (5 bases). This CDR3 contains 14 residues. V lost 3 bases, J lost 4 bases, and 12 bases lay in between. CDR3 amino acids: CASSFRGSPYGYTF. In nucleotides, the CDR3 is TGTGCCAGCAGTTTTAGGGGTTCCCCCTATGGCTACACCTTC.

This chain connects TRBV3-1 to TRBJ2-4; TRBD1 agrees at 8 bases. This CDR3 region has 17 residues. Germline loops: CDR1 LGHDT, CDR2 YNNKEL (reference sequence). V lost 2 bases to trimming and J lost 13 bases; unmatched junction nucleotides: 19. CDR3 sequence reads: CASSQLKGGQGRGEQYF. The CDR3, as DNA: TGTGCCAGCAGCCAATTAAAGGGAGGACAGGGTAGAGGTGAGCAGTACTTC.

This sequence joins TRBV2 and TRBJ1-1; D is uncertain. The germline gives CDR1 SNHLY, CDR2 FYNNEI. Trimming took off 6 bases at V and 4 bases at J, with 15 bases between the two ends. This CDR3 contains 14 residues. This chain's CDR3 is CASRERSRGTEAFF. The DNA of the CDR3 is TGTGCCAGCAGGGAGCGCAGTCGCGGCACTGAAGCTTTCTTT.

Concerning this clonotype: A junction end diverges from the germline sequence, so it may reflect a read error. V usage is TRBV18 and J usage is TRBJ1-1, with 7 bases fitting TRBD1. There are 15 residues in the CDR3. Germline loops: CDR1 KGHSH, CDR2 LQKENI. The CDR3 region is CSSSPRGGGGTEAFF. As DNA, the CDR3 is TGTTCCAGCTCACCACGGGGAGGGGGCGGAACTGAAGCTTTCTTT.

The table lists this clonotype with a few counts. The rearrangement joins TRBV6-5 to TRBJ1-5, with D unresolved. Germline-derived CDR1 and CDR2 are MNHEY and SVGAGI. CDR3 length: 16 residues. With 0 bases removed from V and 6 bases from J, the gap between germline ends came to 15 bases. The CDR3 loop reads CASSYSRWDFGQPQHF. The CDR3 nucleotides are TGTGCCAGCAGTTACTCTCGTTGGGATTTTGGTCAGCCCCAGCATTTT.

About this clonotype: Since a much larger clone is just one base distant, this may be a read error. The CDR3 spells CASSLRGASVGQLQHF. Written as DNA, the CDR3 is TGTGCCAGCAGCTTACGGGGGGCGTCGGTGGGTCAGCTCCAGCATTTT. V and J are TRBV7-2 and TRBJ1-5; tentatively, D is TRBD1 (6 bases). This CDR3 contains 16 residues. Germline CDR1 and CDR2: SGHTA and FQGNSA.

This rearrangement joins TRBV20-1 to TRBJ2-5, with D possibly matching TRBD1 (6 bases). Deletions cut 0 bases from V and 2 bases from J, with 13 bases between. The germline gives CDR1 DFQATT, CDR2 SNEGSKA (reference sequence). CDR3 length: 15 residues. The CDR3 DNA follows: TGCAGTGCTAGAGATCGGCGACAGGCACAAGAGACCCAGTACTTC. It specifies CSARDRRQAQETQYF.

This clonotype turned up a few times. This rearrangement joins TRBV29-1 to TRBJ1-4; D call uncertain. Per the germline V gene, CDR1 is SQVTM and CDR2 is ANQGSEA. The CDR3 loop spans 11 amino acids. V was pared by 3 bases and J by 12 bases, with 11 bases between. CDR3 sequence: CSVERGAQLFF. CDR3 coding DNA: TGCAGCGTTGAGCGGGGTGCTCAACTGTTTTTT.

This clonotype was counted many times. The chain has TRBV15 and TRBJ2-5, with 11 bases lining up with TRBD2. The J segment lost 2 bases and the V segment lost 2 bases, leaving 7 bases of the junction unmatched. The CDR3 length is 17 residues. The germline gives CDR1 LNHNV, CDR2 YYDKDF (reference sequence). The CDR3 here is CATSRPPSGRIQETQYF. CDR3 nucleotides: TGTGCCACCAGCAGACCACCTAGCGGGAGGATACAAGAGACCCAGTACTTC.

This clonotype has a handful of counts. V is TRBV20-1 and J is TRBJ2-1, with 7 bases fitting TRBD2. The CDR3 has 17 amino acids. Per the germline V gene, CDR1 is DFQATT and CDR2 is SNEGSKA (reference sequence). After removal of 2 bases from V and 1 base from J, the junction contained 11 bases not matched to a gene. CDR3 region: CSARNLRGRGSYNEQFF. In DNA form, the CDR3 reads TGCAGTGCTAGAAATTTACGCGGGAGAGGGTCCTACAATGAGCAGTTCTTC.

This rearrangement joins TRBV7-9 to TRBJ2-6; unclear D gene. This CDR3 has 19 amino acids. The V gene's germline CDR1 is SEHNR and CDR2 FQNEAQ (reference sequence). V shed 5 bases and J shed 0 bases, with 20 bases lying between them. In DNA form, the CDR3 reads TGTGCCAGCAGCCTGCCCGTTTTGGCCTCTTCCTCTGGGGCCAACGTCCTGACTTTC. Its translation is CASSLPVLASSSGANVLTF.

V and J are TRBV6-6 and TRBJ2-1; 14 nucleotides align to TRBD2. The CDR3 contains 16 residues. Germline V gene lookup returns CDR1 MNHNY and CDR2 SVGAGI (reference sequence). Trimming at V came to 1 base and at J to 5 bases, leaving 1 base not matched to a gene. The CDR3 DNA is TGTGCCAGCAGTTACTGGGGACTAGCGGGAGACAATGAGCAGTTCTTC. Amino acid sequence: CASSYWGLAGDNEQFF.

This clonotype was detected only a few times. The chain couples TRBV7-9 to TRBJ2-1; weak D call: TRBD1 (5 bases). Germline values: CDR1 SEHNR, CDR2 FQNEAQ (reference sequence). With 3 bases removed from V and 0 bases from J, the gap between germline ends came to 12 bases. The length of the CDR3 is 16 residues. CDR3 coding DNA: TGTGCCAGCAGCTTCCCCCAGGGCAGCTCCTACAATGAGCAGTTCTTC. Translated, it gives CASSFPQGSSYNEQFF.

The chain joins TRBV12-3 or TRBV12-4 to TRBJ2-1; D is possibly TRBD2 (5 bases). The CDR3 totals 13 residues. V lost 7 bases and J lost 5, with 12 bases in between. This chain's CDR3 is CASNSGMNNEQFF. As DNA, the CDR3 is TGTGCCAGCAACAGCGGCATGAACAATGAGCAGTTCTTC.

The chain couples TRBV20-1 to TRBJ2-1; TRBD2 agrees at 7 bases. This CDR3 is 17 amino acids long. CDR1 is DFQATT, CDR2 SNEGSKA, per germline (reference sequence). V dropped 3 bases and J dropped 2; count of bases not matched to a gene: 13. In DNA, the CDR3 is TGCAGTGCTAGGTTTCCAGCGGGGATTTCCACCTACAATGAGCAGTTCTTC. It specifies CSARFPAGISTYNEQFF.

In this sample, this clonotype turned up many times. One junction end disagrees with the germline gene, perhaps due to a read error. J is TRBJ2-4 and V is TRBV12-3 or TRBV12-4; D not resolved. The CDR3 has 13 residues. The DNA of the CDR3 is TGCGCCAGCAGCTTGGGTCCGGAAAACATTCAGTACTTC. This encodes CASSLGPENIQYF.

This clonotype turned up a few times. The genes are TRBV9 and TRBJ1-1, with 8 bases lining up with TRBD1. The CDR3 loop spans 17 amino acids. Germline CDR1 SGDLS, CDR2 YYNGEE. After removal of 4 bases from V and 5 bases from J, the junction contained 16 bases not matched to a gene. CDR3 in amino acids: CASSSRGRGLRKTEAFF. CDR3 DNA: TGTGCCAGCAGCTCCCGGGGCAGGGGGCTCAGAAAGACTGAAGCTTTCTTT.

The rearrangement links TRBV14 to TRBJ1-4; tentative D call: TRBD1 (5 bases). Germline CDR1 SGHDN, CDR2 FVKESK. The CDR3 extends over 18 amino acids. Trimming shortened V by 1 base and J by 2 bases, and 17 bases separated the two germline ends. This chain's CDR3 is CASSQGVWDGHTNEKLFF. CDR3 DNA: TGTGCCAGCAGCCAAGGCGTATGGGACGGCCATACTAATGAAAAACTGTTTTTT.

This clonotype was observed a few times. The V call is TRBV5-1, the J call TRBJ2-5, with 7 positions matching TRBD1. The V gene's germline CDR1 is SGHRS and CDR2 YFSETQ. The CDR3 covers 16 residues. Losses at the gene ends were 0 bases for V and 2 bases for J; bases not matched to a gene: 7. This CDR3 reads CASSLARGPRQETQYF. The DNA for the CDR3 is TGCGCCAGCAGCTTGGCGAGGGGGCCTAGGCAAGAGACCCAGTACTTC.

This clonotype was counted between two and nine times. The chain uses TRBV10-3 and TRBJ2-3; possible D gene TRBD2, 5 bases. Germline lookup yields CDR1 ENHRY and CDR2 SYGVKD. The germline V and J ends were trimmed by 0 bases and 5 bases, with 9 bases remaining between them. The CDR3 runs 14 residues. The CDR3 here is CAISESKGVDTQYF. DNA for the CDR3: TGTGCCATCAGTGAGTCGAAGGGAGTAGATACGCAGTATTTT.

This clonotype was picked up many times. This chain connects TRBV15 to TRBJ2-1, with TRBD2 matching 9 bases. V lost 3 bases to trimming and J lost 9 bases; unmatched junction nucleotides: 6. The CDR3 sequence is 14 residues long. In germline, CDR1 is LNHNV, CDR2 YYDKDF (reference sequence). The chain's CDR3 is CATSSASGETEQFF. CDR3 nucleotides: TGTGCCACCAGCAGCGCTAGCGGGGAGACTGAGCAGTTCTTC.

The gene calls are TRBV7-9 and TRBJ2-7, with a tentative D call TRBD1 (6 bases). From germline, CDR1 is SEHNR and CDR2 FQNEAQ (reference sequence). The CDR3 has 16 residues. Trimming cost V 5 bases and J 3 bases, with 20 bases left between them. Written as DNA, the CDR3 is TGTGCCAGCAGCGGTAACGGGACACCGAAAATCTACGAGCAGTACTTC. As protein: CASSGNGTPKIYEQYF.